This TCR beta chain was captured in a study of cytomegalovirus exposure and HLA in healthy donors. The study, taken as a whole, reports: Later on, a genetic analysis was performed. It linked a missense variant in DCLRE1C with V- and J-gene trimming of TCR beta. Researchers counted around 180 TCR beta chains as cytomegalovirus-associated. Donors belonging to an Asian-associated ancestry cluster reportedly showed fewer N-insertions in productive TCRs than the approximately 640-donor mean, according to what a later analysis found.

The study ran its PCR with 60 Vbeta and 13 Jbeta primers. The repertoire was sequenced with immunoSEQ multiplex PCR; TCRdb's copy has only in-frame clones and lacks some. The ten most abundant clones cover 1.5% to 2% of a sample with 150,000 or so clones. In regard to this clone: Antigen specificity is unknown.

The CDR3 has 14 amino acids. V was pared by 3 bases and J by 1 base, with 2 bases of the junction left unmatched. Germline assignment: CDR1 SGHAT and CDR2 FQNNGV. The sequencing input was PBMCs. The TCR comes from a man younger than 30 in good health and CMV-seronegative. The chain joins TRBV11-2 to TRBJ2-5; TRBD2 agrees at 7 bases. CDR3 region: CASSFTSAQETQYF. The DNA for the CDR3 is TGTGCCAGCAGCTTTACTAGCGCCCAAGAGACCCAGTACTTC.